These 11 T cell receptor beta chains originate from one sample sequenced in a study of T cell changes during pregnancy in multiple sclerosis. Method: immunoSEQ multiplex PCR; TCRdb's copy keeps in-frame clones and lacks some. Among roughly 40,000 clones listed, more than 85% were seen once. The sample here was CD4+ T cells from peripheral blood mononuclear cells, taken after pregnancy. Receptor source: a female donor in good health, enrolled as a control in a pregnancy study.

The chain links TRBV29-1 to TRBJ2-2; 7 bases fit TRBD1. Looked up from germline, CDR1 is SQVTM and CDR2 is ANQGSEA. V lost 6 bases and J lost 3; bases outside the gene matches: 10. This CDR3 is built from 15 residues. The CDR3 sequence: CSVQRRDRHTGELFF. CDR3 coding DNA: TGCAGCGTCCAACGCCGGGACAGACACACCGGGGAGCTGTTTTTT.

CDR3 nucleotide sequence: TGTGCCAGCTCACTAGCGGGAGTAATTGAGCAGTACTTC. This codes for CASSLAGVIEQYF. The chain couples TRBV18 to TRBJ2-7, with TRBD2 matching over 9 bases. The V gene's germline CDR1 is KGHSH and CDR2 LQKENI. CDR3 length: 13 residues. Unmatched junction bases numbered 5, after V lost 4 bases and J lost 7 bases.

The chain carries TRBV5-1 and TRBJ2-5; 10 bases agree with TRBD2. The length of the CDR3 is 15 residues. Germline V lookup: CDR1 SGHRS, CDR2 YFSETQ. Trimming at V came to 2 bases and at J to 4 bases, leaving 5 bases not matched to a gene. The CDR3: CASSLAGGPGETQYF. In DNA, the CDR3 is TGCGCCAGCAGCTTAGCGGGAGGGCCCGGAGAGACCCAGTACTTC. Filled out from reference TRBV5-1 and TRBJ2-5, the complete variable domain reads KAGVTQTPRYLIKTRGQQVTLSCSPISGHRSVSWYQQTPGQGLQFLFEYFSETQRNKGNFPGRFSGRQFSNSRSEMNVSTLELGDSALYLCASSLAGGPGETQYFGPGTRLLVL.

J is TRBJ1-4 and V is TRBV19, with 7 bases lining up with TRBD1. This CDR3 has 14 residues. Losses at the gene ends were 7 bases for V and 5 bases for J; bases not matched to a gene: 7. Germline loops: CDR1 LNHDA, CDR2 SQIVND (reference sequence). In DNA, the CDR3 is TGTGCCAGTAATTTCGGACAGGCGAATGAAAAACTGTTTTTT. It is translated as CASNFGQANEKLFF.

This chain connects TRBV11-3 to TRBJ2-7; TRBD2 matches at 7 bases. V was clipped by 5 bases and J by 3 bases; unmatched bases: 4. Germline CDR1 reads SGHNT; CDR2 reads YENEEA. The CDR3 loop spans 13 amino acids. The CDR3 sequence is CASSAVAGYEQYF. The CDR3 coding sequence is TGTGCCAGCAGCGCCGTAGCGGGCTACGAGCAGTACTTC.

This clone was detected only a few times. The chain joins TRBV4-2 to TRBJ1-1, with D possibly matching TRBD1 (6 bases). From germline, CDR1 is LGHNA and CDR2 YNFKEQ. This CDR3 is 15 amino acids long. The V gene lost 0 bases and the J gene lost 6 bases, with 14 bases spanning the gap. CDR3 coding DNA: TGTGCCAGCAGCCAAGATGGTCGGCAGGGGTCTGAAGCTTTCTTT. Its protein product is CASSQDGRQGSEAFF.

The J gene is TRBJ1-2, the V gene TRBV14, with D uncertain. The ends were cut back, 2 bases at V and 8 bases at J, with 9 bases in the middle. Germline CDR1 and CDR2: SGHDN and FVKESK. The CDR3 consists of 12 residues. CDR3 sequence (DNA): TGTGCCAGCAGCCAAAGTCTGAGAGGCTACACCTTC. The encoded protein is CASSQSLRGYTF.

This sequence joins TRBV6-5 and TRBJ2-3; 11 bases are a match to TRBD1. The germline gives CDR1 MNHEY, CDR2 SVGAGI. The length of the CDR3 is 14 residues. J gave up 3 bases and V 6 bases, and 2 bases lay outside the gene matches. The CDR3 loop is CASSGTGGTDTQYF. CDR3 DNA sequence: TGTGCCAGCAGCGGGACAGGGGGGACAGATACGCAGTATTTT.

The chain uses TRBV28 and TRBJ1-4, with no clear D. Germline CDR1 and CDR2: MDHEN and SYDVKM. This CDR3 spans 11 amino acids. Trimming took 5 bases from V and 11 from J, leaving 9 bases between them. For the CDR3, the DNA is TGTGCCAGCAGTACTACATGGAAACTGTTTTTT. Amino acids: CASSTTWKLFF.

This clone was seen just once. The chain combines TRBV7-2 with TRBJ1-3; no definite D call. Germline values: CDR1 SGHTA, CDR2 FQGNSA. With 0 bases removed from V and 0 bases from J, the gap between germline ends came to 9 bases. The CDR3 runs 16 residues. CDR3 DNA sequence: TGTGCCAGCAGCTTAGCGATAGTTGACTCTGGAAACACCATATATTTT. This encodes CASSLAIVDSGNTIYF.

J is TRBJ1-1 and V is TRBV5-1; D perhaps matches TRBD1 (5 bases). Germline assignment: CDR1 SGHRS and CDR2 YFSETQ. The CDR3 is made up of 14 amino acids. The V gene lost 2 bases and the J gene lost 1 base, with 9 bases spanning the gap. In DNA, the CDR3 is TGCGCCAGCAGCTTAGCCGACAGGAACACTGAAGCTTTCTTT. This sequence encodes CASSLADRNTEAFF.